These 14 T cell receptor beta chains were all obtained from the same sample, sequenced in a study of spatial heterogeneity in lung cancer. TCRdb redid the calling of the 5' RACE reads with MiXCR, one entry per CDR3 protein. Among 100,000 to 110,000 distinct CDR3 sequences listed, 4.4% were seen once. Time point described: sample taken at primary tumor resection. For these receptors, no antigen is known. The study, taken as a whole, reports: Tumor mutation counts were tracked by expanded intratumoral alpha and beta TCR counts.

The starting material was lung tumor tissue, obtained at surgery. The receptors were sampled from a male donor with early-stage non-small cell lung cancer.

J is TRBJ2-1 and V is TRBV12-3 or TRBV12-4, with unresolved D. Trimming took off 1 base at V and 4 bases at J, with 8 bases between the two ends. This CDR3 is built from 14 residues. The DNA of the CDR3 is TGTGCCAGCAGTTTAGAAGGTCCTTACAATGAGCAGTTCTTC. This codes for CASSLEGPYNEQFF.

This clonotype was seen at least ten times. This chain joins TRBV2 and TRBJ2-1; D may be TRBD1 (5 bases). In germline, CDR1 is SNHLY, CDR2 FYNNEI. Trimming stripped 5 bases from V and 9 bases from J, with 14 bases between. The CDR3 loop spans 13 amino acids. CDR3 coding DNA: TGTGCCAGCAGTTCTCGCCAGGGCGGTGAGCAGTTCTTC. This encodes CASSSRQGGEQFF.

The table lists this clonotype with many counts. This chain uses TRBV28 with TRBJ1-6; D remains ambiguous. The CDR3 is 13 amino acids. The V end was cut by 2 bases, the J end by 6 bases, with 5 bases between. Germline CDR1 MDHEN, CDR2 SYDVKM. CDR3 sequence: CASSLGSNSPLHF. CDR3 DNA: TGTGCCAGCAGTTTAGGCTCTAATTCACCCCTCCACTTT.

Ten or more counts support this clonotype. The chain joins TRBV4-2 to TRBJ2-5, with 10 bases identical to TRBD2. Germline CDR1 reads LGHNA; CDR2 reads YNFKEQ. The CDR3 has 18 residues. V gave up 5 bases and J gave up 7 bases; unmatched junction bases: 19. CDR3 sequence reads: CASSEVLLAGETSGTQYF. Here the CDR3 DNA reads TGTGCCAGCAGCGAAGTTCTCCTAGCGGGGGAGACGTCGGGGACCCAGTACTTC.

The table lists this clonotype with many counts. This chain links TRBV27 with TRBJ2-3; D uncertain. The V end lost 0 bases, the J end lost 1 base, and 8 bases lay between the germline ends. The CDR3 has 15 amino acids. CDR1 is MNHEY, CDR2 SMNVEV, per germline (reference sequence). CDR3 DNA sequence: TGTGCCAGCAGTTTATCCCCAGAAGGCACAGATACGCAGTATTTT. Translated, it gives CASSLSPEGTDTQYF.

This clonotype was observed many times. The CDR3 protein is CASSIPGRAVLPQHF. The CDR3 DNA sequence: TGTGCCAGCAGTATCCCGGGACGGGCCGTATTGCCCCAGCATTTT. The chain uses TRBV28 and TRBJ1-5; D is perhaps TRBD1 (5 bases). Germline CDR1 and CDR2: MDHEN and SYDVKM. CDR3 size: 15 residues. V lost 5 bases to trimming and J lost 9 bases, with 20 bases between them.

This clonotype was recorded at least ten times. The V gene is TRBV28, the J gene TRBJ2-3; D unclear. Looked up from germline, CDR1 is MDHEN and CDR2 is SYDVKM. V was clipped by 4 bases and J by 2 bases, with 13 bases between them. The CDR3 has 15 residues. Here the CDR3 reads CASSSAGPHTDTQYF. As DNA, the CDR3 is TGTGCCAGCAGTTCTGCTGGACCCCACACAGATACGCAGTATTTT.

The chain employs TRBV25-1 and TRBJ1-2, with D tentatively TRBD1 (6 bases). CDR1 and CDR2 from the germline V gene are MGHDK and SYGVNS. The CDR3 is made up of 15 amino acids. V was cut by 2 bases and J by 4 bases, with 14 bases left in between. The CDR3 spells CASSEGRTAAYGYTF. CDR3 nucleotides: TGTGCCAGCAGTGAAGGACGGACAGCGGCCTATGGCTACACCTTC.

This clonotype was picked up many times. The CDR3 sequence: CASSETGAYNEQFF. In DNA, the CDR3 is TGCGCCAGCAGTGAAACGGGGGCATACAATGAGCAGTTCTTC. The J gene is TRBJ2-1, the V gene TRBV10-1; D tentatively reads TRBD1 or TRBD2 (6 bases each). From germline, CDR1 is WNHNN and CDR2 SYGVQD (reference sequence). The CDR3 contains 14 residues. V was pared by 3 bases and J by 4 bases, with 10 bases between.

This clonotype was recorded many times. The CDR3 sequence is CASSASLEYEQYF. CDR3 in DNA: TGTGCCAGCAGCGCCAGCCTAGAATACGAGCAGTACTTC. This chain connects TRBV11-2 to TRBJ2-7; no reliable D call. This CDR3 is built from 13 residues. Germline values: CDR1 SGHAT, CDR2 FQNNGV. V was pared by 5 bases and J by 4 bases, with 12 bases between.

This clonotype was counted at least ten times. The chain is built from TRBV28 and TRBJ1-5; D is uncertain. Germline V lookup: CDR1 MDHEN, CDR2 SYDVKM. This CDR3 has 16 amino acids. V lost 3 bases and J 1 base, leaving 13 bases between the germline ends. The CDR3 reads CASSLAPLGSNQPQHF. CDR3 DNA: TGTGCCAGCAGTTTGGCCCCGTTGGGGAGCAATCAGCCCCAGCATTTT.

This clonotype was detected many times. V and J are TRBV28 and TRBJ1-1, with D possibly matching TRBD1 (6 bases). CDR3 length: 16 residues. The V and J ends lost 6 bases and 4 bases respectively, with 21 bases between them. Per the germline V gene, CDR1 is MDHEN and CDR2 is SYDVKM. The CDR3 sequence is CASRKALQGRGTEAFF. In DNA form, the CDR3 reads TGTGCCAGCAGGAAAGCCCTACAGGGTAGGGGCACTGAAGCTTTCTTT.

This clonotype was picked up many times. The chain couples TRBV12-3 or TRBV12-4 to TRBJ2-7, with 8 positions matching TRBD1. The ends lost 6 bases at V and 5 bases at J; junction bases unmatched: 12. CDR3 size: 15 residues. CDR3 sequence: CASSPNRQGFNEQYF. DNA of the CDR3: TGTGCCAGCAGCCCCAATCGACAGGGGTTTAACGAGCAGTACTTC.

This clonotype was picked up many times. In DNA, the CDR3 is TGTGCCAGCAGCCCCCCCTCGGAGGAGACCCAGTACTTC. This gives the protein CASSPPSEETQYF. This chain joins TRBV7-9 and TRBJ2-5; D gene unclear. The V end lost 5 bases, the J end lost 5 bases, and 12 bases lay between the germline ends. The V gene's germline CDR1 is SEHNR and CDR2 FQNEAQ (reference sequence). CDR3 length: 13 residues.